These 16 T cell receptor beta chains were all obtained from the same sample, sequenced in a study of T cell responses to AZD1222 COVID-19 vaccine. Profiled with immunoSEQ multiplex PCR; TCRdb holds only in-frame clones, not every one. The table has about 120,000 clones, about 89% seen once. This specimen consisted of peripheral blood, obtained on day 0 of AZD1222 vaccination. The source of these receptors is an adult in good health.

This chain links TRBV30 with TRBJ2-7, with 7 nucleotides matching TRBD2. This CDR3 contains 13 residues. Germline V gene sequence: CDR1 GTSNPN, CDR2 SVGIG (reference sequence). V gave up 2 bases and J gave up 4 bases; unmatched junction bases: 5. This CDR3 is CAWSSGNWYEQYF. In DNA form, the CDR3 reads TGTGCCTGGAGTAGCGGGAATTGGTACGAGCAGTACTTC. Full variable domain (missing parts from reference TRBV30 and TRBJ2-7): SQTIHQWPATLVQPVGSPLSLECTVEGTSNPNLYWYRQAAGRGLQLLFYSVGIGQISSEVPQNLSASRPQDRQFILSSKKLLLSDSGFYLCAWSSGNWYEQYFGPGTRLTVT.

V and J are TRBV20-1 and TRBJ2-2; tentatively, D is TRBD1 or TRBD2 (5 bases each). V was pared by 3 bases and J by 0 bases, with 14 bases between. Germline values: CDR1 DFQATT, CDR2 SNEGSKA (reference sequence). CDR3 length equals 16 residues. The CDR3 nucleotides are TGCAGTGCTAGTCCGGCTGGGACCGCGAACACCGGGGAGCTGTTTTTT. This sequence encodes CSASPAGTANTGELFF.

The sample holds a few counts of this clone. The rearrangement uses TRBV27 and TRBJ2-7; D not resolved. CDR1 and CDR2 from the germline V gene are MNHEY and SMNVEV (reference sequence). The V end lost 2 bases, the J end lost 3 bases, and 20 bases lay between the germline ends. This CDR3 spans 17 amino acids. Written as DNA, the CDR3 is TGTGCCAGCAGTTTAAGAGTTACTGTGCCCCCCCTCTACGAGCAGTACTTC. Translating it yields CASSLRVTVPPLYEQYF.

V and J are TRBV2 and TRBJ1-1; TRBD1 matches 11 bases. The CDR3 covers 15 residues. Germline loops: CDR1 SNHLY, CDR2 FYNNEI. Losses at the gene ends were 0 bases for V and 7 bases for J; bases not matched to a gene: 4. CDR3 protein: CASSEARTGGGEAFF. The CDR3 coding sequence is TGTGCCAGCAGTGAAGCCCGGACAGGGGGCGGTGAAGCTTTCTTT. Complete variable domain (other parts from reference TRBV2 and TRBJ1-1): EPEVTQTPSHQVTQMGQEVILRCVPISNHLYFYWYRQILGQKVEFLVSFYNNEISEKSEIFDDQFSVERPDGSNFTLKIRSTKLEDSAMYFCASSEARTGGGEAFFGQGTRLTVV.

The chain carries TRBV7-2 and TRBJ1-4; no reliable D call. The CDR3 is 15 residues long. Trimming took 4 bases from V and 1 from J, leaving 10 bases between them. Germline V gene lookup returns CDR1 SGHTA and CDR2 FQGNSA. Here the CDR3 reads CASSSRPGTNEKLFF. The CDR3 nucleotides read TGTGCCAGCAGCTCACGACCCGGAACTAATGAAAAACTGTTTTTT.

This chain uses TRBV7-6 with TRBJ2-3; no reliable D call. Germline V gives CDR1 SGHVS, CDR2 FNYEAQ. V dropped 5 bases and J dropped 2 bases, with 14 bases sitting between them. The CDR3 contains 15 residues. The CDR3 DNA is TGTGCCAGCAGCCACGATCAATTCTCCACAGATACGCAGTATTTT. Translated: CASSHDQFSTDTQYF.

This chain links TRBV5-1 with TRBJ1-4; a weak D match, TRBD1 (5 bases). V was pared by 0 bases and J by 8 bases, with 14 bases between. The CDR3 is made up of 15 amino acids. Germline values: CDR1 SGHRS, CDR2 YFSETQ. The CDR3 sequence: CASSLVQGGGEKLFF. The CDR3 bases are TGCGCCAGCAGCTTGGTTCAGGGTGGAGGAGAAAAACTGTTTTTT.

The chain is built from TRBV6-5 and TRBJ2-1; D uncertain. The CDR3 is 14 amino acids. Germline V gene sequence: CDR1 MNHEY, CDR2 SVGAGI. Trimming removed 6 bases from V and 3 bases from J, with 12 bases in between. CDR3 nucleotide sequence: TGTGCCAGCAGCCGCGACAATGGCTACAATGAGCAGTTCTTC. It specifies CASSRDNGYNEQFF.

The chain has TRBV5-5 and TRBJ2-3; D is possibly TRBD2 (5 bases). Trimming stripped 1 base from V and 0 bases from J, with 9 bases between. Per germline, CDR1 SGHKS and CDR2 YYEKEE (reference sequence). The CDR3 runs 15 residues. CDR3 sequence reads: CASSLSGFSTDTQYF. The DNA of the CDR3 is TGTGCCAGCAGCTTGTCGGGGTTTAGCACAGATACGCAGTATTTT.

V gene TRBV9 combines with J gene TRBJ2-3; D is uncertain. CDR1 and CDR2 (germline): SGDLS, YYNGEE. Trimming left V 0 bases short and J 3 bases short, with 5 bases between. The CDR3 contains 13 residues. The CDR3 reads CASSVVGTDTQYF. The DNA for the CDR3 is TGTGCCAGCAGCGTAGTTGGGACAGATACGCAGTATTTT.

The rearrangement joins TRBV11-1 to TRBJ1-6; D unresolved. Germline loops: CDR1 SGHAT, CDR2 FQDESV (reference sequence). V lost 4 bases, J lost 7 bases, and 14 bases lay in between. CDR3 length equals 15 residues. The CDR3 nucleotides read TGTGCCAGCAGCTCCTACAGAGGCGGGAATTCACCCCTCCACTTT. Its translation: CASSSYRGGNSPLHF. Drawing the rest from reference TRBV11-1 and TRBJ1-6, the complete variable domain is EAEVAQSPRYKITEKSQAVAFWCDPISGHATLYWYRQILGQGPELLVQFQDESVVDDSQLPKDRFSAERLKGVDSTLKIQPAELGDSAMYLCASSSYRGGNSPLHFGNGTRLTVT.

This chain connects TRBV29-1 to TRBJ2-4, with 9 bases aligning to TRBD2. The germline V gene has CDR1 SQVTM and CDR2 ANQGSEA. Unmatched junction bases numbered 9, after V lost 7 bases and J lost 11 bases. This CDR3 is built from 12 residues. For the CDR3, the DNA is TGCAGCGCTCGATCCGCGGGAGGGGTTCAGTACTTC. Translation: CSARSAGGVQYF.

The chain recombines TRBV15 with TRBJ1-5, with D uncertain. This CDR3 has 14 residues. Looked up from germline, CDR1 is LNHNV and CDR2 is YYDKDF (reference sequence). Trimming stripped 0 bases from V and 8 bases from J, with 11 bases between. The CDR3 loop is CATSRDQRVEPQHF. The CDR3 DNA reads TGTGCCACCAGCAGAGATCAGAGGGTCGAGCCCCAGCATTTT.

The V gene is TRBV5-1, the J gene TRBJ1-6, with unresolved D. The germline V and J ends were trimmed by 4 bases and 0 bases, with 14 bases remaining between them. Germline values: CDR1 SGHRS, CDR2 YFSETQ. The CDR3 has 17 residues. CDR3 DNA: TGCGCCAGCAGCCCATTGGGAGGGAGCTCCTATAATTCACCCCTCCACTTT. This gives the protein CASSPLGGSSYNSPLHF.

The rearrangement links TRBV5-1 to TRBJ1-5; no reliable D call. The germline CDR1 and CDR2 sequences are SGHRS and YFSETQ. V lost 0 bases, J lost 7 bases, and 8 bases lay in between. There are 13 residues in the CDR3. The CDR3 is CASSLAPGQPQHF. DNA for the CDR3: TGCGCCAGCAGCTTGGCGCCAGGACAGCCCCAGCATTTT.

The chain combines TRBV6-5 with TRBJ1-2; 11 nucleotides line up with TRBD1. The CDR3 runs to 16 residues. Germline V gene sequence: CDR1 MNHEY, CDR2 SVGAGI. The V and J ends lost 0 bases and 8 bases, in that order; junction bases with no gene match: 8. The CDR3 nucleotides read TGTGCCAGCAGTTACTCCGGGACAGGGGGGAGATGGGGCTACACCTTC. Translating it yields CASSYSGTGGRWGYTF.